Shown below are 23 T cell receptor beta chains from a single sample sequenced in a study of T cell responses to AZD1222 COVID-19 vaccine. Clones were sequenced by immunoSEQ multiplex PCR, and TCRdb holds only the in-frame ones, with some missing. This sample has just under 20,000 clones; approximately 88% occur once, and the top ten carry roughly a sixth. The specimen comprised peripheral blood, sampled 28 days after the second AZD1222 dose. The receptors were sampled from an adult who received the AZD1222 COVID-19 vaccine.

J is TRBJ1-5 and V is TRBV7-8; tentatively, D is TRBD1 (5 bases). The CDR3 covers 15 residues. The V gene lost 1 base and the J gene lost 5 bases, with 12 bases spanning the gap. Per germline, CDR1 SGHVS and CDR2 FQNEAQ. CDR3 region: CASSLGWGVHQPQHF. The CDR3, as DNA: TGTGCCAGCAGCTTAGGCTGGGGGGTGCATCAGCCCCAGCATTTT.

This clone was seen once. The gene calls are TRBV19 and TRBJ2-7; D gene uncertain. The germline V gene has CDR1 LNHDA and CDR2 SQIVND (reference sequence). This CDR3 spans 15 amino acids. V lost 3 bases and J lost 0, with 12 bases in between. CDR3 nucleotides: TGTGCCAGTAGTATGGTGGCGGCTCCCTCCTACGAGCAGTACTTC. Its translation is CASSMVAAPSYEQYF.

The chain couples TRBV6-2 or TRBV6-3 to TRBJ1-5; D call uncertain. CDR1 is MNHEY, CDR2 SVGEGT, per germline. The V end lost 4 bases, the J end lost 0 bases, and 10 bases lay between the germline ends. This CDR3 is built from 15 residues. The DNA for the CDR3 is TGTGCCAGCAGTTCCCGGGAATATAGCAATCAGCCCCAGCATTTT. Translating gives CASSSREYSNQPQHF.

The J gene is TRBJ2-7, the V gene TRBV27, with D perhaps matching TRBD1 (6 bases). Trimming removed 7 bases at V and 7 bases at J, with 17 bases between. CDR3 length: 13 residues. Germline V gives CDR1 MNHEY, CDR2 SMNVEV (reference sequence). CDR3 nucleotide sequence: TGTGCCAGCAAAAAAGGGGGACGGTGGGAGCAGTACTTC. It specifies CASKKGGRWEQYF.

The chain links TRBV27 to TRBJ2-7, with D uncertain. The CDR3 contains 13 residues. Germline V gene lookup returns CDR1 MNHEY and CDR2 SMNVEV (reference sequence). Trimming stripped 4 bases from V and 3 bases from J, with 10 bases between. The CDR3 protein is CASSSPPGYEQYF. The CDR3 DNA is TGTGCCAGCAGTTCCCCCCCCGGCTACGAGCAGTACTTC.

This clone was seen a single time. The chain employs TRBV25-1 and TRBJ2-1; 12 nucleotides line up with TRBD2. Germline V lookup: CDR1 MGHDK, CDR2 SYGVNS. The CDR3 is 15 residues long. J lost 8 bases, V lost 8 bases, and 10 bases had no gene match. CDR3 region: CASRPPSGRVDEQFF. The CDR3 nucleotides are TGTGCCAGCCGCCCGCCTAGCGGGAGGGTTGATGAGCAGTTCTTC.

This chain uses TRBV28 with TRBJ1-6, with 10 positions matching TRBD1. Germline V gives CDR1 MDHEN, CDR2 SYDVKM. J gave up 9 bases and V 7 bases, and 6 bases lay outside the gene matches. The CDR3 runs to 14 residues. The CDR3 region is CASTLDRGRSPLHF. The CDR3 DNA is TGTGCCAGCACCCTCGACAGGGGGCGTTCACCCCTCCACTTT.

The CDR3 region is CASSQDLTAAFEAFF. The CDR3, as DNA: TGTGCCAGCAGCCAAGACCTAACAGCTGCATTTGAAGCTTTCTTT. The chain recombines TRBV3-1 (or the pseudogene TRBV3-2) with TRBJ1-1; D gene unclear. Germline CDR1 is LGHDT and CDR2 is YNNKEL (reference sequence). Between the trimmed V and J ends, which lost 0 bases and 7 bases, there was a span of 15 bases. The length of the CDR3 is 15 residues.

DNA of the CDR3: TGTGCCAGCAGACCGGACAGATACAATGAGCAGTTCTTC. Translating gives CASRPDRYNEQFF. The J gene is TRBJ2-1, the V gene TRBV2; D is perhaps TRBD1 (6 bases). CDR3 length: 13 residues. V lost 6 bases and J 4 bases, leaving 10 bases between the germline ends. Germline CDR1 SNHLY, CDR2 FYNNEI.

This clone was found once. The rearrangement uses TRBV15 and TRBJ2-7; D is unresolved. Germline V lookup: CDR1 LNHNV, CDR2 YYDKDF (reference sequence). Trimming left V 0 bases short and J 2 bases short, with 8 bases between. The CDR3 spans 14 residues. The DNA for the CDR3 is TGTGCCACCAGCAGAGATAAGGCGGCCTACGAGCAGTACTTC. This codes for CATSRDKAAYEQYF.

This clone was observed a handful of times. The V gene is TRBV4-1, the J gene TRBJ2-1; 14 nucleotides align to TRBD2. V gave up 4 bases and J gave up 7 bases; unmatched junction bases: 3. Per the germline V gene, CDR1 is MGHRA and CDR2 is YSYEKL. CDR3 length equals 15 residues. CDR3 in amino acids: CASSPGLAGENEQFF. In DNA, the CDR3 is TGCGCCAGCAGCCCGGGACTAGCGGGAGAAAATGAGCAGTTCTTC.

This chain links TRBV5-1 with TRBJ2-7, with D unclear. Between the trimmed V and J ends, which lost 1 base and 7 bases, there was a span of 12 bases. The length of the CDR3 is 13 residues. Germline CDR1 SGHRS, CDR2 YFSETQ. The CDR3 bases are TGCGCCAGCAGCTTGAAATTCGAACGGGAGCAGTACTTC. Its translation: CASSLKFEREQYF.

The chain uses TRBV7-3 and TRBJ2-1; 8 bases agree with TRBD2. V shed 0 bases and J 7 bases; nucleotides not matched to a gene: 5. The CDR3 runs to 15 residues. Germline V gene sequence: CDR1 SGHTA, CDR2 FQGTGA. The CDR3 coding sequence is TGTGCCAGCAGCTTAACTAGCGGGAATCAAAATGAGCAGTTCTTC. Its translation: CASSLTSGNQNEQFF.

The CDR3 spells CASSQLTRDGEQYF. The CDR3 nucleotides are TGTGCCAGCAGCCAATTAACCAGAGACGGCGAGCAGTACTTC. V gene TRBV3-1 (or the pseudogene TRBV3-2) combines with J gene TRBJ2-7; no definite D call. The germline CDR1 and CDR2 sequences are LGHDT and YNNKEL (reference sequence). The V gene lost 2 bases and the J gene lost 6 bases, with 14 bases spanning the gap. The CDR3 consists of 14 residues.

The chain joins TRBV11-3 to TRBJ2-7, with TRBD2 matching 13 bases. Germline values: CDR1 SGHNT, CDR2 YENEEA. V trimming: 1 base; J trimming: 0 bases; junction bases outside the gene matches: 9. This CDR3 comprises 19 residues. DNA for the CDR3: TGTGCCAGCAGCTTAGGAGGGACTAGCGGGATTGGGTTCTCCTACGAGCAGTACTTC. Its translation: CASSLGGTSGIGFSYEQYF.

V and J are TRBV6-5 and TRBJ2-4; D gene ambiguous. The V gene lost 6 bases and the J gene lost 5 bases, with 14 bases spanning the gap. The CDR3 is made up of 14 amino acids. Per the germline V gene, CDR1 is MNHEY and CDR2 is SVGAGI. DNA of the CDR3: TGTGCCAGCAGCCCCTACTGGCGCCAAAACATTCAGTACTTC. It is translated as CASSPYWRQNIQYF.

The chain couples TRBV6-5 to TRBJ2-2; possibly TRBD2 for D (7 bases). The CDR3 is 15 amino acids. The germline V gene encodes CDR1 MNHEY and CDR2 SVGAGI. V gave up 8 bases and J gave up 6 bases, with 19 bases separating them. The CDR3 sequence is CASVYKSGGPGELFF. The CDR3 DNA reads TGTGCCAGCGTCTACAAGTCGGGGGGCCCCGGGGAGCTGTTTTTT.

The chain joins TRBV6-1 to TRBJ2-3, with TRBD1 as a possible D gene (5 bases). V shed 0 bases and J shed 2 bases, with 15 bases lying between them. The germline V gene has CDR1 MNHNS and CDR2 SASEGT. This CDR3 comprises 17 residues. The CDR3, as DNA: TGTGCCAGCAGTGAAGCAAAGGGAACAGGCTACACAGATACGCAGTATTTT. Translating gives CASSEAKGTGYTDTQYF.

In its sample, this clone was seen once. V usage is TRBV7-2 and J usage is TRBJ1-2, with D maybe TRBD1 (5 bases). This CDR3 comprises 16 residues. From germline, CDR1 is SGHTA and CDR2 FQGNSA. The V gene lost 0 bases and the J gene lost 8 bases, with 19 bases spanning the gap. CDR3 protein: CASSLAGALYTGGYTF. In DNA form, the CDR3 reads TGTGCCAGCAGCTTAGCCGGGGCCCTTTATACTGGCGGCTACACCTTC.

This chain connects TRBV30 to TRBJ2-3; 9 bases agree with TRBD1. V lost 0 bases to trimming and J lost 2 bases; unmatched junction nucleotides: 6. Germline V gene lookup returns CDR1 GTSNPN and CDR2 SVGIG (reference sequence). The CDR3 extends over 16 amino acids. CDR3 region: CAWSVGNRGHTDTQYF. For the CDR3, the DNA is TGTGCCTGGAGTGTAGGGAACAGGGGGCACACAGATACGCAGTATTTT.

This rearrangement joins TRBV7-2 to TRBJ2-1, with D tentatively TRBD2 (5 bases). V shed 1 base and J shed 6 bases, with 10 bases lying between them. The CDR3 extends over 14 amino acids. Germline V gene sequence: CDR1 SGHTA, CDR2 FQGNSA. The CDR3 nucleotides read TGTGCCAGCAGCTTAGACCGGGATTCCAATGAGCAGTTCTTC. This gives the protein CASSLDRDSNEQFF.

V usage is TRBV14 and J usage is TRBJ1-3, with D unresolved. CDR1 and CDR2 (germline): SGHDN, FVKESK. The CDR3 covers 14 residues. V was cut by 1 base and J by 2 bases, with 6 bases left in between. DNA of the CDR3: TGTGCCAGCAGCCAAGGTCACGCTGGAAACACCATATATTTT. Amino acids: CASSQGHAGNTIYF. Full variable domain (rest looked up from reference TRBV14 and TRBJ1-3): EAGVTQFPSHSVIEKGQTVTLRCDPISGHDNLYWYRRVMGKEIKFLLHFVKESKQDESGMPNNRFLAERTGGTYSTLKVQPAELEDSGVYFCASSQGHAGNTIYFGEGSWLTVV.

The chain combines TRBV19 with TRBJ2-7, with 8 positions matching TRBD1. V trimming: 3 bases; J trimming: 2 bases; junction bases outside the gene matches: 6. The length of the CDR3 is 15 residues. The V gene's germline CDR1 is LNHDA and CDR2 SQIVND (reference sequence). CDR3 nucleotide sequence: TGTGCCAGTAGTATGGACAGGGTAGGGGCCTACGAGCAGTACTTC. This encodes CASSMDRVGAYEQYF.